The present entry profiles one T cell receptor beta chain with its context. The junction differs from germline at one of its ends, possibly a read error. As processed by the authors: From reference gene primer amplification, estimates of nucleated cell counts were derived. Clones were sequenced by immunoSEQ multiplex PCR, and TCRdb holds only the in-frame ones, with some missing. The DNA was the basis for D and trimming; V, J and clone size are from that table. The sample includes roughly 190,000 clones, roughly 80% of them seen just once. This specimen belongs to a study of blood T cell repertoires in COVID-19. Study at large: Researchers got acute and convalescent COVID-19 samples from the United States, Italy and Spain. PBMCs, B-cell-depleted T cells, or T cells provided the cDNA or gDNA that made up the material.

CDR3 length: 13 amino acids. The germline gives CDR1 LNHDA, CDR2 SQIVND (reference sequence). Sequencing was done on a sample of peripheral blood. The chain joins TRBV19 to TRBJ1-5; TRBD1 might be the D (6 bases). The receptor comes from a man aged 55 to 70 with acute or convalescent COVID-19. The CDR3: CASSVDRNQPQHF. CDR3 bases: TGTGCCAGTAGTGTAGACAGGAATCAGCCCCAGCATTTT.